This T cell receptor beta chain was found in a study of response to subunit inactivated influenza vaccine. TCRdb re-called the RT-PCR reads with MiXCR, one entry per CDR3 protein. The table has around 250,000 distinct CDR3 sequences, 12% seen once; the top ten hold 7.8%. V gave up 6 bases and J gave up 0 bases, with 9 bases separating them. The CDR3 spans 13 residues. In germline, CDR1 is ENHRY, CDR2 SYGVKD. Study-wide results and limits: It was the authors' suggestion that each seasonal influenza vaccination recruits few new T cells.

Only a few counts were recorded for this clonotype. Its specificity is not known. This specimen consisted of non-naive T cells sorted from PBMCs, obtained 14 days before vaccination. This TCR was sampled from a man aged 50-59 years who received an inactivated influenza vaccine. V is TRBV10-3 and J is TRBJ2-7, with a weak D call TRBD2 (5 bases). The CDR3 loop reads CAIRDGDSYEQYF. The DNA for the CDR3 is TGTGCCATCAGAGACGGGGACTCCTACGAGCAGTACTTC.